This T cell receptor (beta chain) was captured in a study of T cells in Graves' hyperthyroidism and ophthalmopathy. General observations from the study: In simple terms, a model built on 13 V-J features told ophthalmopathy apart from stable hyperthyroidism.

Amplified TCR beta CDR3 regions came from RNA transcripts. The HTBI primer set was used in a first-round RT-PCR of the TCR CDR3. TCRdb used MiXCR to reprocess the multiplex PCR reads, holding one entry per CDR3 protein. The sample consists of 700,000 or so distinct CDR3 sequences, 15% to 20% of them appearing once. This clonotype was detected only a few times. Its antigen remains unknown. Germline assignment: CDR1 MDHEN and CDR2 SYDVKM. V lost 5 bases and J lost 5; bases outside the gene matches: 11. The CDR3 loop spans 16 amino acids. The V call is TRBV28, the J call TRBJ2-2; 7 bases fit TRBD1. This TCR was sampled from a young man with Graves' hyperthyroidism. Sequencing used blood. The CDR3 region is CASSASQGVLTGELFF. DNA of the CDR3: TGTGCCAGCAGTGCATCCCAGGGGGTATTGACCGGGGAGCTGTTTTTT.